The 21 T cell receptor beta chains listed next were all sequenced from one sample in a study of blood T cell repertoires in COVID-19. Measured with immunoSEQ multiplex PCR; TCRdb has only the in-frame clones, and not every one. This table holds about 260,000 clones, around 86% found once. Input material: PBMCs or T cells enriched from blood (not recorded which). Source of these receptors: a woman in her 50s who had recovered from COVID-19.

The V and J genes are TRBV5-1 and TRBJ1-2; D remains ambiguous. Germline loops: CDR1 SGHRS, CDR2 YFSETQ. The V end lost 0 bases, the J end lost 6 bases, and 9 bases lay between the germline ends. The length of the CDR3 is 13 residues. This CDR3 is CASSLGQADGYTF. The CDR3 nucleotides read TGCGCCAGCAGCTTGGGGCAGGCCGATGGCTACACCTTC.

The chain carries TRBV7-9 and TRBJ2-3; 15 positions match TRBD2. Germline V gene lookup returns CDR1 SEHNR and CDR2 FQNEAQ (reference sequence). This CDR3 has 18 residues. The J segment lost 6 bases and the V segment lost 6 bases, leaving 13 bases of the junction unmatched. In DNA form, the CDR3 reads TGTGCCAGCAGTTCCCAAAGGGGACTAGCGGGAGGTCCTGATACGCAGTATTTT. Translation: CASSSQRGLAGGPDTQYF.

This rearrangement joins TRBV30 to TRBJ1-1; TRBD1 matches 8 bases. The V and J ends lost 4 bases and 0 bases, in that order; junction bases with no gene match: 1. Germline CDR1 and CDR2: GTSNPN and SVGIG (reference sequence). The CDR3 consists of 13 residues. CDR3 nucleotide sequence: TGTGCCTGGACGGACAGGGTGAACACTGAAGCTTTCTTT. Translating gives CAWTDRVNTEAFF. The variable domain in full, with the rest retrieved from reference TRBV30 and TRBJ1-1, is SQTIHQWPATLVQPVGSPLSLECTVEGTSNPNLYWYRQAAGRGLQLLFYSVGIGQISSEVPQNLSASRPQDRQFILSSKKLLLSDSGFYLCAWTDRVNTEAFFGQGTRLTVV.

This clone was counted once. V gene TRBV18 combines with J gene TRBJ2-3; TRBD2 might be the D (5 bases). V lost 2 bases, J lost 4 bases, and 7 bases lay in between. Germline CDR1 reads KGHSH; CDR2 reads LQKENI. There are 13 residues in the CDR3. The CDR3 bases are TGTGCCAGCTCACCATCGGGGTCAGATACGCAGTATTTT. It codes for CASSPSGSDTQYF.

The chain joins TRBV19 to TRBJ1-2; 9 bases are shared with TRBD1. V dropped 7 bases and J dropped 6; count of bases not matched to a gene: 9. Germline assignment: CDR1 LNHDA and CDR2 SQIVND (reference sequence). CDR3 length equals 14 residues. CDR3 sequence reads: CASTVMGQGDGYTF. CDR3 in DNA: TGTGCCAGTACCGTAATGGGACAGGGTGATGGCTACACCTTC.

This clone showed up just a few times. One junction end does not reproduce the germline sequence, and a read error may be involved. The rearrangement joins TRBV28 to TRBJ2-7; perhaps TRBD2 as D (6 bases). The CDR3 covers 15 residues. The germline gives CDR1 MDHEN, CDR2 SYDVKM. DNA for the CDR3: TGTGCCAGCAGTTTAGGGGCTAGCGCCTCCTACGGGCAGTACTTC. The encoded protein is CASSLGASASYGQYF.

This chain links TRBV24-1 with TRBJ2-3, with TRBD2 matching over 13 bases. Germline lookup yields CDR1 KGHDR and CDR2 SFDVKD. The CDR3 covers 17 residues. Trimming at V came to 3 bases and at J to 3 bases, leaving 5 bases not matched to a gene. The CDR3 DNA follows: TGTGCCACCAGTGATCTCAGGACTAGCGGGAGTACAGATACGCAGTATTTT. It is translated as CATSDLRTSGSTDTQYF.

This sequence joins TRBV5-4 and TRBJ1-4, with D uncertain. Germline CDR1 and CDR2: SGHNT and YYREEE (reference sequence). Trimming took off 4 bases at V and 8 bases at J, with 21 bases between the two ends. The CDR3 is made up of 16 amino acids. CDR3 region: CASSAWTSGGGEKLFF. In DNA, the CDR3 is TGTGCCAGCAGCGCTTGGACCTCGGGAGGAGGGGAAAAACTGTTTTTT.

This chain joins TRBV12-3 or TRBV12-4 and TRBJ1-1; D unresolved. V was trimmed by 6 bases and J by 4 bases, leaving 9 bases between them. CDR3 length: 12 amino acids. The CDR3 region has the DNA TGTGCCAGCAGAGGTCCGGGCACTGAAGCTTTCTTT. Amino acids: CASRGPGTEAFF.

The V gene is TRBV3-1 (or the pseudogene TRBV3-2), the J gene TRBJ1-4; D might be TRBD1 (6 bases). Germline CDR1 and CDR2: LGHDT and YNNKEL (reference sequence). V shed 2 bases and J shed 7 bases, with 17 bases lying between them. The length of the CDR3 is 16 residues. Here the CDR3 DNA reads TGTGCCAGCAGCCAACTCCTGGGCAGGGGAAGTGAAAAACTGTTTTTT. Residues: CASSQLLGRGSEKLFF.

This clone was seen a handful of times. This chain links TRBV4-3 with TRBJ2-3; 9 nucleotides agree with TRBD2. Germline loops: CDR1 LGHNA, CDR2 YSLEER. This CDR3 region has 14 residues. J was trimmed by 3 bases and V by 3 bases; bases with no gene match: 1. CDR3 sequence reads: CASSQREGTDTQYF. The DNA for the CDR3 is TGCGCCAGCAGCCAGCGGGAGGGAACAGATACGCAGTATTTT.

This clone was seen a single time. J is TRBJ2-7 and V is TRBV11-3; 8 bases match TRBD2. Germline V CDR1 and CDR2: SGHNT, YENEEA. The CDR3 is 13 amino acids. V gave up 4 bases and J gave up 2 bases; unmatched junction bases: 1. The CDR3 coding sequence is TGTGCCAGCAGCTCGACTAGCGCCTACGAGCAGTACTTC. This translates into CASSSTSAYEQYF.

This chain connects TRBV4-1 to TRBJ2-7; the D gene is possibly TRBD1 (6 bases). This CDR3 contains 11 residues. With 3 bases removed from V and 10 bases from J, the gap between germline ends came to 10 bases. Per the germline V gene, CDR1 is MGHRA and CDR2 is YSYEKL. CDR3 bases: TGCGCCAGCAGCCAGGGCAGGGGACAGTACTTC. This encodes CASSQGRGQYF.

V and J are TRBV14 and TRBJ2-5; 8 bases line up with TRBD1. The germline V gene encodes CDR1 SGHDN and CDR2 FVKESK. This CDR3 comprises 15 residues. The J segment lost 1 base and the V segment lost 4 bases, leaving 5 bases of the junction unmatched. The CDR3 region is CASSRTGFFQETQYF. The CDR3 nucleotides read TGTGCCAGCAGCCGGACAGGGTTCTTCCAAGAGACCCAGTACTTC.

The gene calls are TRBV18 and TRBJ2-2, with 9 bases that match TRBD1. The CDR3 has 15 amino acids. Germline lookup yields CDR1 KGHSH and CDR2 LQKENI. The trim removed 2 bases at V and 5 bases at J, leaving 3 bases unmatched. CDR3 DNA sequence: TGTGCCAGCTCACCAGGGACAGGGTATACCGGGGAGCTGTTTTTT. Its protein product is CASSPGTGYTGELFF.

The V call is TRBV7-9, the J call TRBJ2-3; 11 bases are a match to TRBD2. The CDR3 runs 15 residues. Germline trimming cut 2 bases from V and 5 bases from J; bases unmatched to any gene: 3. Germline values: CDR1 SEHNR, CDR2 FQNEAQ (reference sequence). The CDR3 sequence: CASSLLAGGIDTQYF. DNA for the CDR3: TGTGCCAGCAGCTTACTAGCGGGGGGTATAGATACGCAGTATTTT.

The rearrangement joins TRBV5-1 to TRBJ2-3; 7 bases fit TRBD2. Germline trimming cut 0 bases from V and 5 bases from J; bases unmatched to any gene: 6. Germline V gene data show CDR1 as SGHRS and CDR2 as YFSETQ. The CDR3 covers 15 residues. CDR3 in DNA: TGCGCCAGCAGCTTGGGACTAGCCCTCGTAGATACGCAGTATTTT. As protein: CASSLGLALVDTQYF.

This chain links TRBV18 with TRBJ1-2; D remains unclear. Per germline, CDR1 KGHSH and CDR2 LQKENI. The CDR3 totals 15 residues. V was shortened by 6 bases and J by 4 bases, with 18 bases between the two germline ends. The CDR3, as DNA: TGTGCCAGCTCTCAGTCCCAGGAAATTTCCTATGGCTACACCTTC. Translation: CASSQSQEISYGYTF.

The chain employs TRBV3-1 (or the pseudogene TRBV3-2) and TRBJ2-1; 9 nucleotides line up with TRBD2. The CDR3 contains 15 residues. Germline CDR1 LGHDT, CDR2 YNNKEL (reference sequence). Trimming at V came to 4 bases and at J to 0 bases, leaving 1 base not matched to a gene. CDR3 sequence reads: CASSLAGVSYNEQFF. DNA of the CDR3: TGTGCCAGCAGCCTAGCGGGGGTCTCCTACAATGAGCAGTTCTTC.

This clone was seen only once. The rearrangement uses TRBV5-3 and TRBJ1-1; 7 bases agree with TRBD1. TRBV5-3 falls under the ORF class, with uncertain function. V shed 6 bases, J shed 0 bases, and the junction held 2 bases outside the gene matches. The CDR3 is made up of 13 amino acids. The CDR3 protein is CARNGTVNTEAFF. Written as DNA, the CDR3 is TGTGCCAGAAACGGGACAGTGAACACTGAAGCTTTCTTT.

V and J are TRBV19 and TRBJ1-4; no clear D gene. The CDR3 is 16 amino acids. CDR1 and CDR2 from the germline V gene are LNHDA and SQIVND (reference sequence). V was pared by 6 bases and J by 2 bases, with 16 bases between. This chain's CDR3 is CASSQRAGSTNEKLFF. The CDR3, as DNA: TGTGCCAGTAGCCAGAGGGCGGGGTCGACTAATGAAAAACTGTTTTTT.